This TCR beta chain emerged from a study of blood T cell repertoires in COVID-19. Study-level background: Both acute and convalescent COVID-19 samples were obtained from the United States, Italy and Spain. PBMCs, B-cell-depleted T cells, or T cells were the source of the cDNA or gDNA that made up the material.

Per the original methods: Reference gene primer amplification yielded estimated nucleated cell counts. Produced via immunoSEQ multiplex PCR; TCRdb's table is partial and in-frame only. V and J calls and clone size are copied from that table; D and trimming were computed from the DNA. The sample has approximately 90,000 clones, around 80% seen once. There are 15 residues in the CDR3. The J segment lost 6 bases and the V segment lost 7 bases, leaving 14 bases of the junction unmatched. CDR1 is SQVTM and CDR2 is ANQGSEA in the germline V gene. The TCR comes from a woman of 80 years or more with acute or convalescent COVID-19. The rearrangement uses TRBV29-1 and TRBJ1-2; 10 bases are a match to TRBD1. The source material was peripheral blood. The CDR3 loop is CSEYLRDRGPNGYTF. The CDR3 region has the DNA TGCAGCGAGTATCTACGGGACAGGGGCCCCAATGGCTACACCTTC.